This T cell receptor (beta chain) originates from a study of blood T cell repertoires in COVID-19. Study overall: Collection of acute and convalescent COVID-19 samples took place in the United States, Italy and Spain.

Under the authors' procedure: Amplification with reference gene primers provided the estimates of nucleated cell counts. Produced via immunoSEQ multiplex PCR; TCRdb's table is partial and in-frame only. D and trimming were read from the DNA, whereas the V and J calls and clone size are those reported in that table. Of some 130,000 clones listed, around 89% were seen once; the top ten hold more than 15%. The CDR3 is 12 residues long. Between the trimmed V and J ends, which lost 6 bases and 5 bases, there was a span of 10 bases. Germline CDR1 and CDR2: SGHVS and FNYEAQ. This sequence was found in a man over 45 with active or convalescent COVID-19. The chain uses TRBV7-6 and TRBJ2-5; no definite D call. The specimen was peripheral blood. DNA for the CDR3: TGTGCCAGCAGACTAAATGGGGAGACCCAGTACTTC. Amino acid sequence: CASRLNGETQYF.